This is a list of T cell receptor beta chains from one sample in a study of T-cell reconstitution after alpha-beta-depleted transplantation in children. Each CDR3 protein gets one entry after TCRdb re-called the PCR reads with MiXCR. The sample consists of 210,000 or so distinct CDR3 sequences, around 9.9% of them appearing once. Source: PBMCs, taken before TCRalphabeta/CD19-depleted stem cell transplant. Receptor source: a child less than two years old with acute myeloid leukemia, due to receive a stem cell transplant. CDR3s leave out the opening cysteine and the closing phenylalanine or tryptophan.

v_gene	j_gene	CDR3aa
TRBV18	TRBJ2-1	ASSPGLAYNNNEQF
TRBV18	TRBJ1-1	ASSPAALGEAF
TRBV7-8	TRBJ2-2	ASSPQTGTGELF
TRBV30	TRBJ2-2	AWRGRATGELF
TRBV11-2	TRBJ2-3	ASSFLAVTDTQY
TRBV5-1	TRBJ2-1	ASSFGGPEQF
TRBV29-1	TRBJ2-1	SVEGTSGILYNEQF
TRBV24-1	TRBJ2-4	AASDWLGQHNRRIAKNIQY
TRBV14	TRBJ1-1	ASSLRGSYTEAF
TRBV20-1	TRBJ2-5	SASKPWGSVTQY
TRBV5-1	TRBJ2-2	ASGGSSGTANTGELF
TRBV20-1	TRBJ2-7	SAITGYGEQY
TRBV29-1	TRBJ2-2	SVGTGATGELF
TRBV18	TRBJ1-1	ASSPPGQGHTEAF
TRBV28	TRBJ2-1	ASSPRQGRSYNEQF
TRBV5-6	TRBJ2-7	ASSLLGAGPSYEQY
TRBV7-8	TRBJ2-1	ASSLGGVNEQF
TRBV7-6	TRBJ1-2	ASSFGGGGPPPLGYT
TRBV29-1	TRBJ1-1	SVGLSLNTEAF
TRBV10-3	TRBJ2-5	AISDRDQETQY
TRBV3-1	TRBJ2-7	ASSDPGPPRYEQY
TRBV12-3/TRBV12-4	TRBJ1-6	ASTLGNSPLH
TRBV5-1	TRBJ2-2	ASSFRGSPNTGELF
TRBV20-1	TRBJ2-2	SAEGNTGELF
TRBV28	TRBJ1-5	ASRARRGQPQH
TRBV20-1	TRBJ1-1	SARALGGVTEAF
TRBV7-9	TRBJ2-2	ASSPHRGTKNTGELF
TRBV12-3/TRBV12-4	TRBJ2-2	ASSRRVTNYRDTGELF
TRBV5-1	TRBJ2-7	ASSLEGQVKQY
TRBV4-2	TRBJ2-7	ASSQVTSGSSYEQY
TRBV7-2	TRBJ2-4	ASSSKADFAKNIQY
TRBV5-1	TRBJ2-7	ASSFSGQVYEQY
TRBV20-1	TRBJ1-2	SATLGSNYGYT
TRBV28	TRBJ1-2	ASSLGRNLYGYT
TRBV11-2	TRBJ2-1	ASSLPGQGSSYNEQF
TRBV28	TRBJ2-1	ASSPDWQGPF